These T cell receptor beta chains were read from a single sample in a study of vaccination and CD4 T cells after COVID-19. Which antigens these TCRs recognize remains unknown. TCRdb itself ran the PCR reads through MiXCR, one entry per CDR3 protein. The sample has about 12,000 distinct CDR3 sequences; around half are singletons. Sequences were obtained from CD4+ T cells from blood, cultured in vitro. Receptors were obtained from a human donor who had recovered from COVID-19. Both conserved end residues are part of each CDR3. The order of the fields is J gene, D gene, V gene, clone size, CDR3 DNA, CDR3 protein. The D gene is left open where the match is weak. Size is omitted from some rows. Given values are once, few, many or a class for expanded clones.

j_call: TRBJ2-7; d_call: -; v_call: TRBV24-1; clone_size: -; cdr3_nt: TGCGCCACCAGGCTACTTCAGGGTATCGGTTACGAGCAGTACTTC; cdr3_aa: CATRLLQGIGYEQYF
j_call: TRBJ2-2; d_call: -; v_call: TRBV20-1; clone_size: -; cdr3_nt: TGCAGTGCTAGACAGCAGCTGGCGGGGGAGCTGTTTTTT; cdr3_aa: CSARQQLAGELFF
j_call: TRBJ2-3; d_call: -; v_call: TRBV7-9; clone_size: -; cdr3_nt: TGTGCCAGCAGCTTACGGTCCGATACGCAGTATTTT; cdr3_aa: CASSLRSDTQYF
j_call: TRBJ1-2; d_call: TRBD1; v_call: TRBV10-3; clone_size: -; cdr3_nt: TGTGCCATCAGGTTAAGACAGGGGGCGCTGGGCTACACCTTC; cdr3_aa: CAIRLRQGALGYTF
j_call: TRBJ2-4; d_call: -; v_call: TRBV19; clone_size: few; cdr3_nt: TGTGCTTCAGGGGAGGGGGCGACGCTCGGCAAAAACATTCAGTACTTC; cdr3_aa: CASGEGATLGKNIQYF
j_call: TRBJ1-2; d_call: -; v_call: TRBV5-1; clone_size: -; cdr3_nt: TGCGCCAGCAGCTTGGGGACTAACTATGGCTACACCTTC; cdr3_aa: CASSLGTNYGYTF
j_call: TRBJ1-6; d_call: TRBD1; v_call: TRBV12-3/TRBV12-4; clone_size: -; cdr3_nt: TGTGCCAGCAGTTCGACAGGGGGAAATTCACCCCTCCACTTT; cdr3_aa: CASSSTGGNSPLHF
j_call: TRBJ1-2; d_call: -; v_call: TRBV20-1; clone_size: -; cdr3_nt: TGCAGTGCTAGAGATCATGTCTCACCACAGAGCTACACCTTC; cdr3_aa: CSARDHVSPQSYTF
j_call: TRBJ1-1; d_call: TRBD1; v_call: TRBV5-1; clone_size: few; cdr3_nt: TGCGCCAGCAGCCCGACAGGGCTTGTCACTGAAGCTTTCTTT; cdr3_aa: CASSPTGLVTEAFF
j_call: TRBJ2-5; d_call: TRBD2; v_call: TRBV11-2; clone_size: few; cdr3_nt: TGTGCCAGCAGCTCGGGACTAGCGCAAACCCAGTACTTC; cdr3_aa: CASSSGLAQTQYF
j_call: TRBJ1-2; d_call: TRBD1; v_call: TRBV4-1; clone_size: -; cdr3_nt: TGCGCCAGCTCGACAGGGGTGAATGAATATGGCTACACCTTC; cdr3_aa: CASSTGVNEYGYTF
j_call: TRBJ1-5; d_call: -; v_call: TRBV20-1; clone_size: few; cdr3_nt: TGCAGTGCTAGAGGGGGCGCAGGGTTCAGCAATCAGCCCCAGCATTTT; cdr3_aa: CSARGGAGFSNQPQHF
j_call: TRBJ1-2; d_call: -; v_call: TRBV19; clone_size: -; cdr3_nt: TGTGCCAGTAGGGACGGCGAGGAGCGGGATGGCTACACCTTC; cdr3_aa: CASRDGEERDGYTF
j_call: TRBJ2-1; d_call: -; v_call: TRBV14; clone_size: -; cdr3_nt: TGTGCCAGCAGCCAGAGTGGGCCTGAGCAGTTCTTC; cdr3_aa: CASSQSGPEQFF
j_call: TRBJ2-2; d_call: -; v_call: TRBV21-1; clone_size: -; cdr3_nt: TGTGCCAGCAGCAACCCGACTAGCGGGGGGGCCGAAGGCACCGGGGAGCTGTTTTTT; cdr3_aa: CASSNPTSGGAEGTGELFF
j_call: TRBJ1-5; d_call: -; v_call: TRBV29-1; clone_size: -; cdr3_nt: TGCAGCGTTGGACAGGATACAGGGAGGGATCAGCCCCAGCATTTT; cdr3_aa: CSVGQDTGRDQPQHF
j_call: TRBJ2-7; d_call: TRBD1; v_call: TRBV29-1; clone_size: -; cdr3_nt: TGCAGCGTTGCCGGGACAGGGAATTACGAGCAGTACTTC; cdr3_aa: CSVAGTGNYEQYF
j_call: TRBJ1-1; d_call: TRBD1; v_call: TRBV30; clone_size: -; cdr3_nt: TGTGCCTGGGGACGGGACAGGGGGGTTGAAGCTTTCTTT; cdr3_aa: CAWGRDRGVEAFF
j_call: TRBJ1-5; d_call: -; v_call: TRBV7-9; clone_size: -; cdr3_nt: TGTGCCAGCAGCTTAGGAGACGGATACAATCAGCCCCAGCATTTT; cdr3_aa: CASSLGDGYNQPQHF